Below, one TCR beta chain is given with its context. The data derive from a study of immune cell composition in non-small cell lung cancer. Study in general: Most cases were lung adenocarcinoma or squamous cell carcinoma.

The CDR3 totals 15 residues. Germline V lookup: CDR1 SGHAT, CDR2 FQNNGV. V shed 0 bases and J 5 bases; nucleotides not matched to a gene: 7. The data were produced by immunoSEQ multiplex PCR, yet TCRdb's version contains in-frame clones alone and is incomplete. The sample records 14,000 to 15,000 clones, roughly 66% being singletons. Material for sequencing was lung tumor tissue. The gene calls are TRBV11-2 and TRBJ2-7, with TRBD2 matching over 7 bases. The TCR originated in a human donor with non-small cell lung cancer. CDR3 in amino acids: CASSLDGSGINEQYF. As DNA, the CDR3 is TGTGCCAGCAGCTTAGACGGAAGCGGGATCAACGAGCAGTACTTC. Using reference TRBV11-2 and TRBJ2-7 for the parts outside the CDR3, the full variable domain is EAGVAQSPRYKIIEKRQSVAFWCNPISGHATLYWYQQILGQGPKLLIQFQNNGVVDDSQLPKDRFSAERLKGVDSTLKIQPAKLEDSAVYLCASSLDGSGINEQYFGPGTRLTVT.